This T cell receptor (beta chain) was profiled in a study of spatial heterogeneity in lung cancer. Study information: The study observed each unique TCR and UMI combination more than ten times on average in raw reads.

The time point here: sample taken at primary tumor resection. The donor population consisted of approximately 70 patients with untreated, early-stage non-small cell lung cancer. Tumor, nontumor lung or frozen PBMC supplied whole RNA, sequenced without sorting. Single TCR cDNA molecules each had their own unique molecular identifier. TCRdb ran MiXCR on the 5' RACE reads and lists one entry per CDR3 protein. The top ten hold around a sixth of the sample, which has about 6,100 distinct CDR3 sequences, around 8% seen once. This clonotype is labeled as medium-sized. The CDR3 totals 16 residues. Trimming at V came to 3 bases and at J to 8 bases, leaving 14 bases not matched to a gene. Germline CDR1 is MNHNS and CDR2 is SASEGT.

This material consisted of normal lung tissue next to the tumor, taken at surgery. The chain combines TRBV6-1 with TRBJ1-2; TRBD1 matches at 8 bases. This TCR was recovered from a female donor with early-stage non-small cell lung cancer. CDR3 sequence: CASSDLSGTGMGGYTF. In DNA form, the CDR3 reads TGTGCCAGCAGTGATCTATCCGGGACAGGAATGGGCGGCTACACCTTC.